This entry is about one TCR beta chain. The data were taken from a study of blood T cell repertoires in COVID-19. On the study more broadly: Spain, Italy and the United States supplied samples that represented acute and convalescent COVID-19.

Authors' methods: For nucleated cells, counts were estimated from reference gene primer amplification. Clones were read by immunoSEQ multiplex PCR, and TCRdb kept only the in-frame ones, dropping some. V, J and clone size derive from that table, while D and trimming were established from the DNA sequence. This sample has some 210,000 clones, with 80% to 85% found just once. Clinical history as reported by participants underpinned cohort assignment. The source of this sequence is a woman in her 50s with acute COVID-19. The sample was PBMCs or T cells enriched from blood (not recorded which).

The CDR3 reads CASSFGYGGGETQYF. The CDR3 region has the DNA TGTGCCAGCAGCTTCGGGTATGGGGGAGGTGAGACCCAGTACTTC. The J gene is TRBJ2-5, the V gene TRBV3-1 (or the pseudogene TRBV3-2), with D possibly matching TRBD2 (6 bases). There are 15 residues in the CDR3. Germline V CDR1 and CDR2: LGHDT, YNNKEL (reference sequence). V dropped 5 bases and J dropped 5 bases, with 18 bases sitting between them.